The sequence of this T cell receptor (beta chain) was determined in a study of shared clonotypes between healthy human individuals. Concerning this clone itself: Other DNA sequences in this specimen translate into the identical CDR3.

Germline lookup yields CDR1 MDHEN and CDR2 SYDVKM. This CDR3 has 11 residues. V was pared by 4 bases and J by 2 bases, with 2 bases between. Profiled with immunoSEQ multiplex PCR; TCRdb holds only in-frame clones, not every one. The sample contains some 550,000 clones, less than 98% of which appear only once. Source material: naive CD4+ T cells sorted from blood. Subset here: CD45RA+ positively selected. The rearrangement links TRBV28 to TRBJ1-1, with D uncertain. The clonotype comes from a woman under 40 in good health. The CDR3 loop reads CASSSNTEAFF. CDR3 sequence (DNA): TGTGCCAGCAGTTCAAACACTGAAGCTTTCTTT.